The 3 T cell receptor beta chains reported below all come from one sample, sequenced in a study of cytomegalovirus exposure and HLA in healthy donors. The PCR was carried out with 60 Vbeta primers and 13 Jbeta primers. TCRdb's copy holds only in-frame clones and misses some; the assay was immunoSEQ multiplex PCR. The repertoire holds 200,000 to 250,000 clones, with 85% as singletons. The specimen sequenced was PBMCs. All receptors derive from a human donor in good health.

This chain connects TRBV30 to TRBJ2-7, with 13 bases lining up with TRBD2. This CDR3 spans 15 amino acids. V was pared by 4 bases and J by 5 bases, with 8 bases of the junction left unmatched. Germline CDR1 GTSNPN, CDR2 SVGIG (reference sequence). Here the CDR3 reads CAWNKGTSGIDEQYF. CDR3 bases: TGTGCCTGGAACAAAGGGACTAGCGGGATTGACGAGCAGTACTTC.

A single count supports this clone. The chain links TRBV30 to TRBJ2-5; TRBD2 might be the D (5 bases). V lost 6 bases to trimming and J lost 0 bases, with 14 bases between them. CDR3 length: 14 residues. The germline CDR1 and CDR2 sequences are GTSNPN and SVGIG (reference sequence). CDR3 amino acids: CACKSLGHQETQYF. For the CDR3, the DNA is TGTGCCTGTAAGTCACTAGGACACCAAGAGACCCAGTACTTC. The full variable domain, its missing parts supplied by reference TRBV30 and TRBJ2-5, is SQTIHQWPATLVQPVGSPLSLECTVEGTSNPNLYWYRQAAGRGLQLLFYSVGIGQISSEVPQNLSASRPQDRQFILSSKKLLLSDSGFYLCACKSLGHQETQYFGPGTRLLVL.

The V and J genes are TRBV28 and TRBJ1-2, with unresolved D. Trimming removed 11 bases at V and 7 bases at J, with 14 bases between. Per germline, CDR1 MDHEN and CDR2 SYDVKM. There are 11 residues in the CDR3. In nucleotides, the CDR3 is TGTGCCCATGGAGTAGTGGGTGGCTACACCTTC. Amino acid sequence: CAHGVVGGYTF.